Shown below are 5 T cell receptor beta chains from a single sample sequenced in a study of T cells after yellow fever vaccination. From the 5' RACE reads, TCRdb called clonotypes with MiXCR, one entry per CDR3 protein. The table has some 22,000 distinct CDR3 sequences, roughly 5.5% seen once. The sequencing used PBMCs, either bulk or a sorted T-cell subset (CD4+, CD8+, memory, or dextramer-sorted; not recorded which), collected roughly 47 days after the first yellow fever vaccination. These receptors originate from a man in his late teens or twenties who received the YFV17D yellow fever vaccine.

This clonotype has at least ten counts. The rearrangement links TRBV3-1 to TRBJ2-5; 10 bases match TRBD2. This CDR3 contains 20 residues. Germline values: CDR1 LGHDT, CDR2 YNNKEL (reference sequence). The V gene end was trimmed by 1 base and the J gene end by 1 base; junction bases not matched to a gene: 15. The CDR3 DNA follows: TGTGCCAGCAGCCAAGGAGTTAGCGGGGGGACAATGCGATTCCAAGAGACCCAGTACTTC. It yields the protein CASSQGVSGGTMRFQETQYF.

This clonotype appeared many times. This chain connects TRBV12-3 or TRBV12-4 to TRBJ2-5; no definite D call. Trimming took off 3 bases at V and 4 bases at J, with 15 bases between the two ends. The CDR3 length is 15 residues. CDR3 residues: CASSLGTTQRETQYF. CDR3 nucleotide sequence: TGTGCCAGCAGTTTGGGAACCACACAAAGAGAGACCCAGTACTTC.

This clonotype was seen many times. The gene calls are TRBV7-2 and TRBJ2-3, with unresolved D. Trimming left V 4 bases short and J 4 bases short, with 9 bases between. Germline assignment: CDR1 SGHTA and CDR2 FQGNSA. The CDR3 runs to 13 residues. The CDR3 spells CASSSEAPDTQYF. In DNA form, the CDR3 reads TGTGCCAGCAGCTCAGAAGCCCCAGATACGCAGTATTTT.

This clonotype was recorded at least ten times. This chain links TRBV12-3 or TRBV12-4 with TRBJ2-7, with a possible D match to TRBD2 (6 bases). V was shortened by 3 bases and J by 0 bases, with 9 bases between the two germline ends. This CDR3 spans 14 amino acids. CDR3 in amino acids: CASSLEGSSYEQYF. The CDR3 bases are TGTGCCAGCAGTTTGGAGGGGAGCTCCTACGAGCAGTACTTC.

Many counts were recorded for this clonotype. The gene calls are TRBV20-1 and TRBJ1-5; TRBD1 aligns across 8 bases. After removal of 2 bases from V and 5 bases from J, the junction contained 8 bases not matched to a gene. Germline V gene sequence: CDR1 DFQATT, CDR2 SNEGSKA (reference sequence). CDR3 size: 15 residues. The CDR3 loop reads CSARTRTGWDQPQHF. The CDR3 region has the DNA TGCAGTGCTAGAACCCGGACAGGGTGGGATCAGCCCCAGCATTTT.